This TCR beta chain came from a study of CD8 T cells in ankylosing spondylitis. Germline V gene lookup returns CDR1 ENHRY and CDR2 SYGVKD. The V end was cut by 3 bases, the J end by 9 bases, with 9 bases between. The CDR3 loop spans 12 amino acids. General study findings and limits: Some motif variants were previously reported in reactive arthritis synovial fluid and blood. Ankylosing spondylitis blood seemed to carry a telltale TCR beta motif made of under ten highly homologous variants.

By quantitative 5'-RACE with molecular barcodes, the TCR beta libraries were made. TCRdb called the 5' RACE reads again in MiXCR, with one record for every CDR3 protein. The repertoire holds 200,000 to 300,000 distinct CDR3 sequences, with 8% to 11% as singletons. In this sample, this clonotype turned up many times. Its antigen is as yet unknown. This clonotype originated in a male donor with ankylosing spondylitis or in good health (not recorded which). Sequencing input: blood, either unsorted or a sorted T cell fraction (not recorded which). The rearrangement uses TRBV10-3 and TRBJ2-1; D unclear. As DNA, the CDR3 is TGTGCCATCAGTGATAGGGTAGGTGAGCAGTTCTTC. It codes for CAISDRVGEQFF.